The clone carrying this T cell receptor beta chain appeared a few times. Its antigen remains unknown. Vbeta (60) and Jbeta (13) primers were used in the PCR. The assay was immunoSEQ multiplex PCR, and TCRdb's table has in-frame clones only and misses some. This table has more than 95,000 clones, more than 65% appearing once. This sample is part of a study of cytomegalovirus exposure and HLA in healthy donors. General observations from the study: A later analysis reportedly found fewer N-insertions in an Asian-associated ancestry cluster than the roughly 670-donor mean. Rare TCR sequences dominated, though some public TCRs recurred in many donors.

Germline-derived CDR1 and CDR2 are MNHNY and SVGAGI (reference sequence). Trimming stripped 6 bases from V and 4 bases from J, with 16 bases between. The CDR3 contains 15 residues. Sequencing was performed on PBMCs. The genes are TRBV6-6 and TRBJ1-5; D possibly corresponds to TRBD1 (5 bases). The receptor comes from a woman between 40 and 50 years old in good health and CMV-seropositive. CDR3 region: CASSSPRGGNQPQHF. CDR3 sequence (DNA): TGTGCCAGCAGCTCCCCCCGGGGGGGAAATCAGCCCCAGCATTTT.